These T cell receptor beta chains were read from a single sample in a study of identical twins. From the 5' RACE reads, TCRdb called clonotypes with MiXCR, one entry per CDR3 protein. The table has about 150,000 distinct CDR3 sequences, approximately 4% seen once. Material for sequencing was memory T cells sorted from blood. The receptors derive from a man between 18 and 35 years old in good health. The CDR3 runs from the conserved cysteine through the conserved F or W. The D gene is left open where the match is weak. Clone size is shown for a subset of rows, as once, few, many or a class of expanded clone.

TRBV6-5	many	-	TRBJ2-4	TGTGCCAGCAGTTTTGTGACAGCCAAAAACATTCAGTACTTC	CASSFVTAKNIQYF
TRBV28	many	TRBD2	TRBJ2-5	TGTGCCAGCAGTTTTGGGGGAGGGCCGAAGACCCAGTACTTC	CASSFGGGPKTQYF
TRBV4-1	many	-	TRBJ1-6	TGCGCCAGCAGAGCCGGGACTTCTGATTCACCCCTCCACTTT	CASRAGTSDSPLHF
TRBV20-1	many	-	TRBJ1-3	TGCAGTACATATAATGTTCTGGGCGGTGGAAACACCATATATTTT	CSTYNVLGGGNTIYF
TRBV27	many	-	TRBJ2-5	TGTGCCAGCAGGGTCGGTCTCGCCGGGGAGACCCAGTACTTC	CASRVGLAGETQYF
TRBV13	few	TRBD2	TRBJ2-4	TGTGCCAGCAGCTTGCTAGCGGGAGGCCGGCAAAACATTCAGTACTTC	CASSLLAGGRQNIQYF
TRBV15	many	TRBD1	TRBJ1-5	TGTGCCACCAGGAAAGACAGGGGAGGCAATCAGCCCCAGCATTTT	CATRKDRGGNQPQHF
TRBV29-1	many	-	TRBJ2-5	TGCAGCCCGGACCGCTGGGAGACCCAGTACTTC	CSPDRWETQYF
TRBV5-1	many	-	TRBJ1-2	TGCGCCAGCAGCTTGGCCGAGGCAGGGCGTGGCTACACCTTC	CASSLAEAGRGYTF
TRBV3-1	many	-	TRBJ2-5	TGTGCCAGCAGCCTCAAGAGGGGGGCAGGGGAGTACTTC	CASSLKRGAGEYF
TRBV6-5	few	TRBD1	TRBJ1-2	TGTGCCAGCAGTTACACAAGAGGGACAGTTAACTATGGCTACACCTTC	CASSYTRGTVNYGYTF
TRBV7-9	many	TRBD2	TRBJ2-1	TGTGCCAGCAGCTTAGTTTCAAGCCTAGCGGACAATGAGCAGTTCTTC	CASSLVSSLADNEQFF
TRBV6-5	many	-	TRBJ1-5	TGTGCCAGCAGTTATTCCAGGGAGCCCCCCAATCAGCCCCAGCATTTT	CASSYSREPPNQPQHF
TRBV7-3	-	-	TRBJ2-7	TGTGCCAGCATCTCCCCGTGGGGCAGGGGAGGCATCGAGCAGTACTTC	CASISPWGRGGIEQYF
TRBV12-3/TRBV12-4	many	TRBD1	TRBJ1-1	TGTGCCAGCAGTTTCTCACAGGGGGCCGGGACTGAAGCTTTCTTT	CASSFSQGAGTEAFF
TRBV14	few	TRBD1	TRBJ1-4	TGTGCCAGCAGCCGGGGGACAGATGAAAAACTGTTTTTT	CASSRGTDEKLFF
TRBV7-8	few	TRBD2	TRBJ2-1	TGTGCCAGCAGCTTAGTAGGGTGGCGGGAGTATGAATGGCAGTTCTTC	CASSLVGWREYEWQFF
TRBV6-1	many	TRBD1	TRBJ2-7	TGTGCCAGCAGACAAGGACAGGGGAATTACGAGCAGTACTTC	CASRQGQGNYEQYF
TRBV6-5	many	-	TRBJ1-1	TGTGCCAGCAGTTACCCAGGGAATGAAGCTTTCTTT	CASSYPGNEAFF
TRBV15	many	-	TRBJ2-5	TGTGCCACCAGTTTGTTCGGTGCGCAGAAAGAGACCCAGTACTTC	CATSLFGAQKETQYF
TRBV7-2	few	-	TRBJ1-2	TGTGCCAGCAGCGCGGTCGCCGCAGGGGGCTACACCTTC	CASSAVAAGGYTF
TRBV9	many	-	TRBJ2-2	TGTGCCAGCAGCGTCGCTCTAGCTTCCGGGGAGCTGTTTTTT	CASSVALASGELFF
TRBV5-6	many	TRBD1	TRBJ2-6	TGTGCCAGCAGCCGAAAGGGACAGGCTGGGGCCAACGTCCTGACTTTC	CASSRKGQAGANVLTF
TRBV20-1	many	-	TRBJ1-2	TGCAGTACTGCCGACAGCTTCTATGGCTACACCTTC	CSTADSFYGYTF
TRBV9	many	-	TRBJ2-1	TGTGCCAGCAGCCCTCGGGGGACACCCTACAATGAGCAGTTCTTC	CASSPRGTPYNEQFF
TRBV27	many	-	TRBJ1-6	TGTGCCAGCAGTACATATAATTCACCCCTCCACTTT	CASSTYNSPLHF
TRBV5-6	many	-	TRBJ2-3	TGTGCCAGCAGCCAGACGGACTACACAGATACGCAGTATTTT	CASSQTDYTDTQYF
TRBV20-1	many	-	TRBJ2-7	TGCAGTGCTAGAGGGCCTGCGACCTACGAGCAGTACTTC	CSARGPATYEQYF
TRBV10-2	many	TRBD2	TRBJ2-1	TGCGCCAGCAGCTGGGGGAGGGCCGAGAATGAGCAGTTCTTC	CASSWGRAENEQFF
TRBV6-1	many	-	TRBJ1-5	TGTGCCAGCAAAAGCATGGGATCCGGCAATCAGCCCCAGCATTTT	CASKSMGSGNQPQHF
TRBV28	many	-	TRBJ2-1	TGTGCCAGCAGAGAGCGCGGAACCTACAATGAGCAGTTCTTC	CASRERGTYNEQFF
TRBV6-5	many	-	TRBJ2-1	TGTGCCAGCAGTTATTTGAACGCGATCGAGCAGTTCTTC	CASSYLNAIEQFF
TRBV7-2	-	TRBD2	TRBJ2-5	TGTGCCAGCAGCCGGGGACTAGCGGAAGAGACCCAGTACTTC	CASSRGLAEETQYF
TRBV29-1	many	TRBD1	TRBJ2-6	TGCAGCGTTGGGGACAGCCCTGGGGCCAACGTCCTGACTTTC	CSVGDSPGANVLTF
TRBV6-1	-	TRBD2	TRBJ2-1	TGTGCCAGCAGCCGACTCGGGACTAGCGGGATCGGGCAGTTCTTC	CASSRLGTSGIGQFF
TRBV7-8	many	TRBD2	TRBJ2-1	TGTGCCAGCAGCTTAGCGGCGGGAGGGCCGTTATTCAATGAGCAGTTCTTC	CASSLAAGGPLFNEQFF
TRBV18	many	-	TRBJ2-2	TGTGCCAGCTCATCACAGGTCAACACCGGGGAGCTGTTTTTT	CASSSQVNTGELFF
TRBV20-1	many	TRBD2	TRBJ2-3	TGCAGTGCAAACGGCCCGGGCGGGAGGGCCACAGATACGCGGTATTTT	CSANGPGGRATDTRYF
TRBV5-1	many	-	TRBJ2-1	TGCGCCAGCAGCTTGGATGGGACTCCAGGCGAGCAGTTCTTC	CASSLDGTPGEQFF
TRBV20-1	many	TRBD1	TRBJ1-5	TGCAGTGCTAGAGTCCTACAGGGGGCCAATCAGCCCCAGCATTTT	CSARVLQGANQPQHF
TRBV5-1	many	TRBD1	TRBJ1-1	TGCGCCAGCAGCCCCGGGACAGGGGGCTATAGAGGCACTGAAGCTTTCTTT	CASSPGTGGYRGTEAFF
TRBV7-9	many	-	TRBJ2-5	TGTGCCAGCAGGGGCGGGGTCGCCCGGGAGACCCAGTACTTC	CASRGGVARETQYF